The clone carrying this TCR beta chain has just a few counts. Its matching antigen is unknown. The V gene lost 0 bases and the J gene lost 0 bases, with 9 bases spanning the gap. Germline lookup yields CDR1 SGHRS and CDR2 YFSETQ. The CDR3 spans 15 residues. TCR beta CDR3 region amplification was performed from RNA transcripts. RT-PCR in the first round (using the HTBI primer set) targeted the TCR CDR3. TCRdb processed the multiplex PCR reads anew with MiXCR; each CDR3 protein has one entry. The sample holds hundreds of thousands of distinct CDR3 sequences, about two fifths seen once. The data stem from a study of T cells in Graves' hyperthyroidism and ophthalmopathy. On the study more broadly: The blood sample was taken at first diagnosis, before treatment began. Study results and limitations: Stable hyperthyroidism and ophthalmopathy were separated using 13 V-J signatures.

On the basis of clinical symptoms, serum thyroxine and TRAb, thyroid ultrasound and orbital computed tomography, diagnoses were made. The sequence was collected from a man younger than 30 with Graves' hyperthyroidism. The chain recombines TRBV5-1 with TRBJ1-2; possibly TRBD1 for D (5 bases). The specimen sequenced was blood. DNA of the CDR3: TGCGCCAGCAGCTTGGCCATGACAGCTAACTATGGCTACACCTTC. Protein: CASSLAMTANYGYTF.